A single sample is the source of the 7 T cell receptor beta chains below, sequenced in a study of blood T cell repertoires in COVID-19 (dated by TCRdb to the early 2020s). The library was produced with the immunoSEQ multiplex PCR assay. The table comes from immuneACCESS by way of TCRdb, which keeps in-frame sequences with V and J called. Part of the clones is missing from these tables; in studies checked, under half for an unresolved V gene and the rest for unknown reasons. For this sample the table gives hundreds of thousands of clones, of which 83% were detected only once. The ten largest clones represent roughly 1.2% of the sample. Sequences were obtained from peripheral blood. The source is a woman in her 30s with COVID-19, enrolled during active disease.

The chain has TRBV27 and TRBJ1-2; 8 bases align to TRBD1. Trimming cost V 5 bases and J 7 bases; bases outside gene matches: 12. The CDR3 consists of 15 residues. Germline-derived CDR1 and CDR2 are MNHEY and SMNVEV (reference sequence). The CDR3 loop is CASSPRDRHSSGYTF. DNA of the CDR3: TGTGCCAGCAGTCCCAGGGACAGGCATTCTAGTGGCTACACCTTC.

J is TRBJ1-5 and V is TRBV2; 7 nucleotides match TRBD1. The CDR3 loop spans 15 amino acids. Germline loops: CDR1 SNHLY, CDR2 FYNNEI. Trimming removed 6 bases from V and 4 bases from J; junction bases left unmatched: 9. Here the CDR3 DNA reads TGTGCCAGCAGCACCGGGACAGCCAAAAATCAGCCCCAGCATTTT. Translation: CASSTGTAKNQPQHF.

To note about this clone: This same CDR3 is encoded by further DNA sequences in the sample. The V and J genes are TRBV14 and TRBJ2-1; D gene uncertain. Germline CDR1 and CDR2: SGHDN and FVKESK. This CDR3 comprises 14 residues. With 3 bases removed from V and 0 bases from J, the gap between germline ends came to 6 bases. As DNA, the CDR3 is TGTGCCAGCAGCCAGTGGAGCTCCTACAATGAGCAGTTCTTC. Its translation is CASSQWSSYNEQFF.

This chain joins TRBV27 and TRBJ2-3; D possibly corresponds to TRBD2 (6 bases). Trimming pared 2 bases from V and 4 bases from J, leaving 16 bases between. There are 16 residues in the CDR3. Germline CDR1 is MNHEY and CDR2 is SMNVEV (reference sequence). The CDR3 coding sequence is TGTGCCAGCAGTTTAATGGAGGGCTTCGGAGCAGATACGCAGTATTTT. Translating gives CASSLMEGFGADTQYF.

The V gene is TRBV2, the J gene TRBJ2-1; D gene uncertain. V was cut by 3 bases and J by 0 bases, with 9 bases left in between. The CDR3 is made up of 15 amino acids. Germline assignment: CDR1 SNHLY and CDR2 FYNNEI. Here the CDR3 reads CASSDGRSSYNEQFF. The CDR3 nucleotides read TGTGCCAGCAGTGATGGTCGGTCCTCCTACAATGAGCAGTTCTTC.

The chain recombines TRBV30 with TRBJ2-3, with D maybe TRBD2 (6 bases). Germline V gene data show CDR1 as GTSNPN and CDR2 as SVGIG (reference sequence). The CDR3 contains 12 residues. V was clipped by 8 bases and J by 1 base, with 10 bases between them. The chain's CDR3 is CAQTGGTDTQYF. CDR3 sequence (DNA): TGTGCCCAGACGGGAGGCACAGATACGCAGTATTTT.

The chain joins TRBV6-5 to TRBJ1-4; 7 bases line up with TRBD1. In germline, CDR1 is MNHEY, CDR2 SVGAGI. Trimming cost V 6 bases and J 4 bases; bases outside gene matches: 5. CDR3 length: 14 residues. CDR3 amino acids: CASRPGQRNEKLFF. In nucleotides, the CDR3 is TGTGCCAGCAGACCGGGACAGCGTAATGAAAAACTGTTTTTT.